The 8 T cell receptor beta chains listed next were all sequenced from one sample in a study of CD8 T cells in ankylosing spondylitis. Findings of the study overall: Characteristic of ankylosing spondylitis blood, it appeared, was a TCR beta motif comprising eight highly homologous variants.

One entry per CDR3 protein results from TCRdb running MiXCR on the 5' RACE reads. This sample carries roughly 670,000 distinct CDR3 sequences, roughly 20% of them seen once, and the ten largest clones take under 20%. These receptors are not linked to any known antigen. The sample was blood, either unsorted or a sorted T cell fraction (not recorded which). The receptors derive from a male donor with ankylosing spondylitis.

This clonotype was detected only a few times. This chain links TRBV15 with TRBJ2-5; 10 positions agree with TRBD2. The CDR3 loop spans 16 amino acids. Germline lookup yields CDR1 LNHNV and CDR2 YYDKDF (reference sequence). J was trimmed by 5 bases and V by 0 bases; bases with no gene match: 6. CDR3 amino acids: CATSRDTSGVFETQYF. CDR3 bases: TGTGCCACCAGCAGAGATACTAGCGGGGTGTTTGAGACCCAGTACTTC.

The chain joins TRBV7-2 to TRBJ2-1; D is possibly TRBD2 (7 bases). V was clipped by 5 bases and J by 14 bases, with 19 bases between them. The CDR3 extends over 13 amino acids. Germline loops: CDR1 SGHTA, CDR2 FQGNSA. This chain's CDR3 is CASSPGPQGREFF. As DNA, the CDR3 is TGTGCCAGCAGCCCGGGACCCCAGGGGAGGGAGTTCTTC.

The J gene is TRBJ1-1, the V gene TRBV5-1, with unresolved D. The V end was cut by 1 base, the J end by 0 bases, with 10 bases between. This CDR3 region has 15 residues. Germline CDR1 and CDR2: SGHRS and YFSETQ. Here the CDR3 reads CASSLTHTVNTEAFF. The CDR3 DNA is TGCGCCAGCAGCTTGACACATACCGTGAACACTGAAGCTTTCTTT.

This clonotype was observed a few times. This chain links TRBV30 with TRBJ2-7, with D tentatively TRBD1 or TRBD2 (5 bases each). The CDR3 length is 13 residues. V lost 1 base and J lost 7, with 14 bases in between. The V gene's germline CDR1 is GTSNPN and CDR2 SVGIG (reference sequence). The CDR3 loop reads CAWSALGDPEQYF. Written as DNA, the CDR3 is TGTGCCTGGAGTGCCCTAGGGGACCCGGAGCAGTACTTC. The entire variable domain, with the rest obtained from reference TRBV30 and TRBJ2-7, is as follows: SQTIHQWPATLVQPVGSPLSLECTVEGTSNPNLYWYRQAAGRGLQLLFYSVGIGQISSEVPQNLSASRPQDRQFILSSKKLLLSDSGFYLCAWSALGDPEQYFGPGTRLTVT.

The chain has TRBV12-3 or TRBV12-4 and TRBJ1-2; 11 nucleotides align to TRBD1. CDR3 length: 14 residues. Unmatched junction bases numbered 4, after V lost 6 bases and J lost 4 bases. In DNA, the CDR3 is TGTGCCAGCAGGGGGACAGGGGGGGGCTATGGCTACACCTTC. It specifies CASRGTGGGYGYTF.

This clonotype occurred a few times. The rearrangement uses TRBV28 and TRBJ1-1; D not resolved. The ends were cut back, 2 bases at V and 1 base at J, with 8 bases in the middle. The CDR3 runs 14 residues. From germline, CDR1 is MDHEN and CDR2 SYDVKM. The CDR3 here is CASSLPPGNTEAFF. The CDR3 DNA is TGTGCCAGCAGTTTACCCCCAGGGAACACTGAAGCTTTCTTT.

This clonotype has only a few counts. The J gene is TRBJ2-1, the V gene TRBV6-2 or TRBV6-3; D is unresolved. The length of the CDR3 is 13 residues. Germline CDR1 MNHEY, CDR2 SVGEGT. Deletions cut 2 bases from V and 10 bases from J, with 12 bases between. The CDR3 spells CASSYISAGEQFF. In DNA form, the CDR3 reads TGTGCCAGCAGTTACATAAGCGCAGGAGAGCAGTTCTTC.

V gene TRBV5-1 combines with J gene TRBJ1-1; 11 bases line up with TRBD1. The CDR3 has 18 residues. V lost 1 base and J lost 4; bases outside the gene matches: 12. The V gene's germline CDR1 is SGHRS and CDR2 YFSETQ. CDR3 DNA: TGCGCCAGCAGCTTGAACCCCGGGACAGGGGGATGGAGCACTGAAGCTTTCTTT. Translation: CASSLNPGTGGWSTEAFF.